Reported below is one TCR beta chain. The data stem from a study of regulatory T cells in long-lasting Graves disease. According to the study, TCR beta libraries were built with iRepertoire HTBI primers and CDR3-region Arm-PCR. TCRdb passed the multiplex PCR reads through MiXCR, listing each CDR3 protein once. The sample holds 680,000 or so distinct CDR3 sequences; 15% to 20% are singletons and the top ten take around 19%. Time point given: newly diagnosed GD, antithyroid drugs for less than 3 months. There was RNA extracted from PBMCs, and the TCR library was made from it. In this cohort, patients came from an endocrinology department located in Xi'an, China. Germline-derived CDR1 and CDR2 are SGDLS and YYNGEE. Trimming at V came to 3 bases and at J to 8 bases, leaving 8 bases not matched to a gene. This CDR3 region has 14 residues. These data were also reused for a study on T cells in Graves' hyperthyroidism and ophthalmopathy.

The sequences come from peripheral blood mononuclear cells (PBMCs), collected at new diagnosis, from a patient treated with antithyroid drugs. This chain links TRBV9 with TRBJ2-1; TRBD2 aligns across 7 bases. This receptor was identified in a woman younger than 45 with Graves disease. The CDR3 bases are TGTGCCAGCAGCGAGGGGCGGGAGTTCGATGAGCAGTTCTTC. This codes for CASSEGREFDEQFF. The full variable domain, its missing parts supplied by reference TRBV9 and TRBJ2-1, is DSGVTQTPKHLITATGQRVTLRCSPRSGDLSVYWYQQSLDQGLQFLIQYYNGEERAKGNILERFSAQQFPDLHSELNLSSLELGDSALYFCASSEGREFDEQFFGPGTRLTVL.